Each of the 17 T cell receptor beta chains below was sequenced from the same sample in a study of blood T cell repertoires in COVID-19. Repertoires were generated with immunoSEQ multiplex PCR, while TCRdb's copy carries only in-frame clones and drops some. The data contain about 170,000 clones, around nine tenths of them singletons. Sequenced input: peripheral blood. The receptors come from a man aged 45 to 65 who had recovered from COVID-19.

This clone was seen repeatedly, ten times or more. V and J are TRBV6-5 and TRBJ2-7; 15 bases fit TRBD2. CDR1 and CDR2 (germline): MNHEY, SVGAGI. With 7 bases clipped from V and 6 bases from J, the junction kept 7 bases outside the gene matches. The CDR3 loop spans 15 amino acids. CDR3 region: CASMMGGLAGGEQYF. CDR3 sequence (DNA): TGTGCCAGCATGATGGGGGGACTAGCGGGAGGCGAGCAGTACTTC.

The chain is built from TRBV6-2 or TRBV6-3 and TRBJ1-5; maybe TRBD1 (5 bases). Per germline, CDR1 MNHEY and CDR2 SVGEGT. Trimming left V 7 bases short and J 4 bases short, with 11 bases between. CDR3 length equals 13 residues. The CDR3 DNA sequence: TGTGCCAGCACCCCCGGGGGGAATCAGCCCCAGCATTTT. Translation gives CASTPGGNQPQHF.

The rearrangement uses TRBV7-9 and TRBJ1-4, with D possibly matching TRBD1 (5 bases). The V end lost 0 bases, the J end lost 14 bases, and 13 bases lay between the germline ends. The CDR3 consists of 13 residues. Germline CDR1 is SEHNR and CDR2 is FQNEAQ (reference sequence). CDR3 nucleotides: TGTGCCAGCAGCTTAGCGCAGGGTCGTATCCTGTTTTTT. Its protein is CASSLAQGRILFF.

The chain is built from TRBV6-2 or TRBV6-3 and TRBJ2-5; D is perhaps TRBD2 (6 bases). The germline gives CDR1 MNHEY, CDR2 SVGEGT. This CDR3 is 14 amino acids long. V lost 5 bases, J lost 2 bases, and 12 bases lay in between. Here the CDR3 DNA reads TGTGCCAGCAGTCGAGGACGGGAGCAAGAGACCCAGTACTTC. Amino acid sequence: CASSRGREQETQYF.

This rearrangement joins TRBV28 to TRBJ2-7; D perhaps matches TRBD1 (5 bases). The CDR3 spans 14 residues. Deletions cut 6 bases from V and 3 bases from J, with 15 bases between. The germline CDR1 and CDR2 sequences are MDHEN and SYDVKM. The CDR3, as DNA: TGTGCCAGCAGGTCTAGGGGAAAAGGCTACGAGCAGTACTTC. It is translated as CASRSRGKGYEQYF. The whole variable domain, filled in from reference TRBV28 and TRBJ2-7, reads DVKVTQSSRYLVKRTGEKVFLECVQDMDHENMFWYRQDPGLGLRLIYFSYDVKMKEKGDIPEGYSVSREKKERFSLILESASTNQTSMYLCASRSRGKGYEQYFGPGTRLTVT.

The chain uses TRBV6-2 or TRBV6-3 and TRBJ2-3, with D possibly being TRBD2 (5 bases). Germline-derived CDR1 and CDR2 are MNHEY and SVGEGT. V was pared by 4 bases and J by 5 bases, with 16 bases between. This CDR3 is built from 15 residues. The CDR3, as DNA: TGTGCCAGCAGTTCGTCCTGGACTCTCCAAGATACGCAGTATTTT. Translating it yields CASSSSWTLQDTQYF.

The chain links TRBV7-2 to TRBJ2-5, with 9 bases fitting TRBD1. Germline CDR1 is SGHTA and CDR2 is FQGNSA. The CDR3 sequence is 14 residues long. V trimming: 5 bases; J trimming: 4 bases; junction bases outside the gene matches: 5. The CDR3 DNA reads TGTGCCAGCAGCCCGGGACAGGGACTAGAGACCCAGTACTTC. It encodes CASSPGQGLETQYF.

This chain connects TRBV24-1 to TRBJ1-2; no clear D gene. V gave up 6 bases and J gave up 4 bases, with 14 bases separating them. The CDR3 runs to 14 residues. The V gene's germline CDR1 is KGHDR and CDR2 SFDVKD. CDR3 sequence: CATSNPYTSYGYTF. CDR3 nucleotide sequence: TGTGCCACCAGTAATCCGTACACAAGCTATGGCTACACCTTC.

This chain uses TRBV14 with TRBJ2-2; D is unclear. This CDR3 is built from 12 residues. V lost 7 bases and J lost 2, with 5 bases in between. In germline, CDR1 is SGHDN, CDR2 FVKESK. The CDR3 protein is CASNRNTGELFF. The CDR3 DNA sequence: TGTGCCAGCAACAGAAACACCGGGGAGCTGTTTTTT.

The gene calls are TRBV19 and TRBJ2-3; 8 positions agree with TRBD2. CDR1 and CDR2 from the germline V gene are LNHDA and SQIVND (reference sequence). The length of the CDR3 is 15 residues. J gave up 5 bases and V 7 bases, and 11 bases lay outside the gene matches. As DNA, the CDR3 is TGTGCCAGTACCACCGGGGGGGGCTACTTAGATACGCAGTATTTT. It translates to CASTTGGGYLDTQYF.

This clone showed up just once. The chain is built from TRBV27 and TRBJ1-5; D may be TRBD1 (6 bases). CDR1 is MNHEY and CDR2 is SMNVEV in the germline V gene (reference sequence). The CDR3 is 16 residues long. V was cut by 4 bases and J by 3 bases, with 16 bases left in between. The chain's CDR3 is CASSSLTGPINQPQHF. The CDR3 nucleotides are TGTGCCAGCAGTTCCCTGACAGGTCCGATCAATCAGCCCCAGCATTTT.

The chain recombines TRBV2 with TRBJ1-1; D remains unclear. Looked up from germline, CDR1 is SNHLY and CDR2 is FYNNEI. The CDR3 consists of 15 residues. V gave up 2 bases and J gave up 1 base, with 11 bases separating them. CDR3 residues: CASSERTGRNTEAFF. CDR3 sequence (DNA): TGTGCCAGCAGTGAACGAACGGGGAGGAACACTGAAGCTTTCTTT. The whole variable domain, filled in from reference TRBV2 and TRBJ1-1, reads EPEVTQTPSHQVTQMGQEVILRCVPISNHLYFYWYRQILGQKVEFLVSFYNNEISEKSEIFDDQFSVERPDGSNFTLKIRSTKLEDSAMYFCASSERTGRNTEAFFGQGTRLTVV.

V is TRBV28 and J is TRBJ1-1; TRBD1 matches at 7 bases. The CDR3 is 13 amino acids. Germline CDR1 reads MDHEN; CDR2 reads SYDVKM. The V segment lost 4 bases and the J segment 8 bases; nucleotides outside the gene matches: 7. The DNA for the CDR3 is TGTGCCAGCAGTTCCCGGGACAGAAAAGAAGCTTTCTTT. Amino acids: CASSSRDRKEAFF. The whole variable domain, filled in from reference TRBV28 and TRBJ1-1, reads DVKVTQSSRYLVKRTGEKVFLECVQDMDHENMFWYRQDPGLGLRLIYFSYDVKMKEKGDIPEGYSVSREKKERFSLILESASTNQTSMYLCASSSRDRKEAFFGQGTRLTVV.

The chain carries TRBV3-1 (or the pseudogene TRBV3-2) and TRBJ2-2, with 9 bases identical to TRBD1. The CDR3 extends over 18 amino acids. Germline CDR1 is LGHDT and CDR2 is YNNKEL (reference sequence). J gave up 5 bases and V 7 bases, and 17 bases lay outside the gene matches. The CDR3: CASIRRFRDRVETGELFF. The CDR3 bases are TGTGCCAGCATCCGGAGGTTCCGGGACAGGGTTGAGACCGGGGAGCTGTTTTTT.

The chain links TRBV28 to TRBJ2-7, with 7 nucleotides matching TRBD1. J was trimmed by 6 bases and V by 7 bases; bases with no gene match: 3. The CDR3 has 11 residues. Per the germline V gene, CDR1 is MDHEN and CDR2 is SYDVKM. For the CDR3, the DNA is TGTGCCAGCAACAGGGGTTTCGAGCAGTACTTC. Residues: CASNRGFEQYF.

This clone turned up a few times. CDR3 amino acids: CASSQSQGPNTGELFF. CDR3 DNA sequence: TGCGCCAGCAGTCAATCTCAGGGGCCGAACACCGGGGAGCTGTTTTTT. The rearrangement links TRBV23-1 to TRBJ2-2; tentative D call: TRBD1 (6 bases). TRBV23-1 is placed among ORFs of uncertain function. CDR3 length equals 16 residues. V lost 0 bases and J 0 bases, leaving 8 bases between the germline ends.

The V call is TRBV5-1, the J call TRBJ2-2; no clear D. Trimming removed 4 bases at V and 4 bases at J, with 5 bases between. Germline CDR1 and CDR2: SGHRS and YFSETQ. The CDR3 has 12 amino acids. As DNA, the CDR3 is TGCGCCAGCAGCATATCCACCGGGGAGCTGTTTTTT. Residues: CASSISTGELFF.